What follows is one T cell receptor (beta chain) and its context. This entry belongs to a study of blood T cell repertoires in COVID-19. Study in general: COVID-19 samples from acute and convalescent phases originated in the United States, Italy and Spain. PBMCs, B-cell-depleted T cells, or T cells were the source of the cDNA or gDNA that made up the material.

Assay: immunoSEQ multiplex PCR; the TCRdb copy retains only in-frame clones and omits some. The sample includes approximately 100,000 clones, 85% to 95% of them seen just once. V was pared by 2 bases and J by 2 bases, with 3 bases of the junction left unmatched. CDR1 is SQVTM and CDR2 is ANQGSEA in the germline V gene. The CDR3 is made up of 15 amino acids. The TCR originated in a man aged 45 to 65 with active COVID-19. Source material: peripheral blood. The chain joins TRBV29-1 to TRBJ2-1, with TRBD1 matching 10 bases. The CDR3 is CSVERGTGAYNEQFF. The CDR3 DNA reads TGCAGCGTTGAAAGAGGGACAGGGGCCTACAATGAGCAGTTCTTC.